The 15 T cell receptor beta chains listed next were all sequenced from one sample in a study of long-term antiretroviral therapy in people with HIV. It was version v3.0 of the immunoSEQ assay that was run at survey level. The repertoire was sequenced with immunoSEQ multiplex PCR; TCRdb's copy has only in-frame clones and lacks some. The table shows about 24,000 clones, with 95% occurring only once. The material sequenced was unsorted PBMCs, taken 4.9 years after starting antiretroviral therapy. The receptors were sampled from a woman aged 50 to 60 with HIV.

The V call is TRBV9, the J call TRBJ2-1, with TRBD2 identical over 12 bases. Per germline, CDR1 SGDLS and CDR2 YYNGEE. The CDR3 runs 14 residues. J gave up 8 bases and V 3 bases, and 3 bases lay outside the gene matches. The CDR3 region is CASSGASGRDEQFF. Here the CDR3 DNA reads TGTGCCAGCAGCGGGGCTAGCGGGAGGGATGAGCAGTTCTTC.

V and J are TRBV7-9 and TRBJ2-1; 13 positions agree with TRBD2. Germline CDR1 reads SEHNR; CDR2 reads FQNEAQ (reference sequence). V shed 5 bases, J shed 9 bases, and the junction held 13 bases outside the gene matches. This CDR3 is 17 amino acids long. DNA of the CDR3: TGTGCCAGCAGCCCAGCTGGGACTAGCGGGGCCCCGGGTGAGCAGTTCTTC. This codes for CASSPAGTSGAPGEQFF.

In this sample, this clone turned up once. The gene calls are TRBV6-1 and TRBJ2-1; no reliable D call. Germline V gene lookup returns CDR1 MNHNS and CDR2 SASEGT. The V end was cut by 8 bases, the J end by 3 bases, with 8 bases between. The CDR3 is 12 residues long. CDR3 region: CASDRLYNEQFF. Written as DNA, the CDR3 is TGTGCCAGCGACCGGCTCTACAATGAGCAGTTCTTC.

The V call is TRBV27, the J call TRBJ2-7; D possibly uses TRBD1 or TRBD2 (5 bases each). The CDR3 spans 15 residues. Looked up from germline, CDR1 is MNHEY and CDR2 is SMNVEV (reference sequence). V lost 7 bases to trimming and J lost 3 bases, with 19 bases between them. CDR3 DNA sequence: TGTGCCAGCAAAATGGGTACGGGACCTTTCTACGAGCAGTACTTC. Its translation is CASKMGTGPFYEQYF.

The V call is TRBV6-5, the J call TRBJ1-1; D is uncertain. The V gene lost 0 bases and the J gene lost 1 base, with 9 bases spanning the gap. The CDR3 has 15 amino acids. The V gene's germline CDR1 is MNHEY and CDR2 SVGAGI. The CDR3 spells CASSYSQSANTEAFF. CDR3 coding DNA: TGTGCCAGCAGTTACTCACAGTCGGCGAACACTGAAGCTTTCTTT.

V is TRBV27 and J is TRBJ2-7; 8 bases map to TRBD2. The CDR3 contains 15 residues. The germline CDR1 and CDR2 sequences are MNHEY and SMNVEV (reference sequence). V shed 2 bases and J 2 bases; nucleotides not matched to a gene: 5. CDR3 protein: CASSLRAGGAYEQYF. The CDR3 DNA is TGTGCCAGCAGTTTAAGGGCCGGGGGGGCCTACGAGCAGTACTTC.

This sequence joins TRBV9 and TRBJ2-1; D perhaps matches TRBD2 (6 bases). V was cut by 0 bases and J by 0 bases, with 19 bases left in between. This CDR3 has 19 amino acids. Germline loops: CDR1 SGDLS, CDR2 YYNGEE. The CDR3 region is CASSVAPEGLIYSYNEQFF. The DNA of the CDR3 is TGTGCCAGCAGCGTAGCCCCGGAGGGGTTAATTTACTCCTACAATGAGCAGTTCTTC.

This clone was observed once. The chain couples TRBV29-1 to TRBJ2-3; 7 positions agree with TRBD2. Germline V gene sequence: CDR1 SQVTM, CDR2 ANQGSEA. V was pared by 7 bases and J by 3 bases, with 10 bases of the junction left unmatched. The length of the CDR3 is 14 residues. CDR3 region: CSARLALATDTQYF. As DNA, the CDR3 is TGCAGCGCCAGACTAGCACTCGCAACAGATACGCAGTATTTT.

This sequence joins TRBV6-6 and TRBJ2-5; weak D call: TRBD2 (5 bases). CDR3 length equals 13 residues. The germline V gene has CDR1 MNHNY and CDR2 SVGAGI (reference sequence). V lost 6 bases to trimming and J lost 0 bases, with 8 bases between them. The CDR3 sequence: CASRDGDQETQYF. CDR3 nucleotide sequence: TGTGCCAGCAGGGACGGGGACCAAGAGACCCAGTACTTC.

The rearrangement uses TRBV19 and TRBJ1-1, with D possibly matching TRBD1 (5 bases). Germline-derived CDR1 and CDR2 are LNHDA and SQIVND (reference sequence). Trimming took off 2 bases at V and 6 bases at J, with 13 bases between the two ends. CDR3 length equals 14 residues. The CDR3: CASSIIPGYPEAFF. The CDR3 DNA reads as TGTGCCAGTAGTATAATCCCAGGGTACCCTGAAGCTTTCTTT.

This sequence joins TRBV6-5 and TRBJ1-4; 9 bases match TRBD1. The V segment lost 6 bases and the J segment 4 bases; nucleotides outside the gene matches: 6. Germline-derived CDR1 and CDR2 are MNHEY and SVGAGI. This CDR3 is 15 amino acids long. CDR3 loop: CASSRDRAINEKLFF. The CDR3, as DNA: TGTGCCAGCAGCCGGGACAGGGCTATTAATGAAAAACTGTTTTTT.

The chain carries TRBV11-2 and TRBJ1-1, with D possibly being TRBD1 (6 bases). The V end was cut by 0 bases, the J end by 9 bases, with 20 bases between. This CDR3 region has 16 residues. CDR1 is SGHAT and CDR2 is FQNNGV in the germline V gene. The CDR3 nucleotides are TGTGCCAGCAGCTTAGATATCCCACCGGGACAAGGGAAAGCTTTCTTT. Its protein is CASSLDIPPGQGKAFF.

The gene calls are TRBV7-2 and TRBJ2-7, with 11 bases identical to TRBD1. CDR3 length equals 14 residues. V lost 4 bases, J lost 9 bases, and 8 bases stayed unmatched. Germline CDR1 reads SGHTA; CDR2 reads FQGNSA. CDR3 in amino acids: CASSSGTGGYWQYF. CDR3 bases: TGTGCCAGCAGCTCCGGGACAGGGGGTTACTGGCAGTACTTC.

The V gene is TRBV6-5, the J gene TRBJ2-5, with D possibly TRBD1 on 6 matching bases. Germline V gives CDR1 MNHEY, CDR2 SVGAGI. V was shortened by 4 bases and J by 2 bases, with 11 bases between the two germline ends. The CDR3 loop spans 14 amino acids. The CDR3 is CASSSWTAQETQYF. Here the CDR3 DNA reads TGTGCCAGCAGTTCCTGGACAGCACAAGAGACCCAGTACTTC.

The chain has TRBV5-6 and TRBJ2-1; unclear D gene. Germline V CDR1 and CDR2: SGHDT, YYEEEE. The CDR3 has 13 amino acids. Trimming took off 1 base at V and 4 bases at J, with 6 bases between the two ends. The chain's CDR3 is CASSLSLYNEQFF. The CDR3 nucleotides are TGTGCCAGCAGCTTGAGTCTGTACAATGAGCAGTTCTTC. Based on the CDR3 plus reference TRBV5-6 and TRBJ2-1, the full variable domain is DAGVTQSPTHLIKTRGQQVTLRCSPKSGHDTVSWYQQALGQGPQFIFQYYEEEERQRGNFPDRFSGHQFPNYSSELNVNALLLGDSALYLCASSLSLYNEQFFGPGTRLTVL.